The clone carrying this TCR beta chain came up a few times. The antigen remains unidentified. The data stem from a study of blood T cells in healthy people across ages. Study-wide results and limits: A roughly linear age-dependent decrease characterized TCR beta diversity per million T cells.

It was with a sample-barcoded 5' primer and a J-beta primer mix that a second PCR of roughly 7 to 12 cycles was run. Every individual sample yielded 2.5 million or more paired-end reads (each containing CDR3). TCRdb reanalysed the 5' RACE reads using MiXCR and keeps one entry per CDR3 protein. The sample consists of 950,000 to 1,200,000 distinct CDR3 sequences, about two fifths of them appearing once. The CDR3 has 17 residues. Germline V lookup: CDR1 DFQATT, CDR2 SNEGSKA (reference sequence). The V gene lost 6 bases and the J gene lost 0 bases, with 18 bases spanning the gap. Donors were systemically healthy Caucasian individuals from Russia aged roughly 6 to 95 years.

The source material was blood. The genes are TRBV20-1 and TRBJ2-6; D might be TRBD1 or TRBD2, each matching 6 bases. This TCR was sampled from a man between 18 and 35 years old in good health. Here the CDR3 DNA reads TGCAGTGCCATCGGTCGACAGGAGGGCTCTGGGGCCAACGTCCTGACTTTC. Encoded protein: CSAIGRQEGSGANVLTF.